These 17 T cell receptor beta chains came from one sample sequenced in a study of T cells in tuberculosis. Some clones are missing from TCRdb's copy, which holds only in-frame ones; the method was immunoSEQ multiplex PCR. The table includes about 33,000 clones, roughly 90% detected once. Material for sequencing was PBMCs. These receptors originate from a donor aged 10-30 years with latent tuberculosis or without tuberculosis infection. Some clones in this sample may be carry-over from other donors' samples.

V is TRBV27 and J is TRBJ2-3; TRBD1 might be the D (5 bases). Trimming shortened V by 3 bases and J by 2 bases, and 9 bases separated the two germline ends. Germline V gives CDR1 MNHEY, CDR2 SMNVEV (reference sequence). CDR3 size: 14 residues. The DNA of the CDR3 is TGTGCCAGCAGTTTGGGGCCCGACACAGATACGCAGTATTTT. Translation: CASSLGPDTDTQYF.

This clone was detected once. The chain joins TRBV6-5 to TRBJ2-1; 9 positions agree with TRBD1. The CDR3 extends over 15 amino acids. Germline V lookup: CDR1 MNHEY, CDR2 SVGAGI. The V and J ends lost 0 bases and 7 bases, in that order; junction bases with no gene match: 4. This CDR3 reads CASSYSGTGTNEQFF. As DNA, the CDR3 is TGTGCCAGCAGTTACTCCGGGACAGGGACAAATGAGCAGTTCTTC.

The chain is built from TRBV7-9 and TRBJ2-1, with D perhaps matching TRBD2 (6 bases). Per the germline V gene, CDR1 is SEHNR and CDR2 is FQNEAQ (reference sequence). V lost 2 bases and J 3 bases, leaving 11 bases between the germline ends. The CDR3 is 15 residues long. CDR3 amino acids: CASSLQAGGYNEQFF. In DNA, the CDR3 is TGTGCCAGCAGCTTACAAGCGGGCGGCTACAATGAGCAGTTCTTC.

The chain employs TRBV7-9 and TRBJ2-1, with 10 bases aligning to TRBD1. With V trimmed by 6 bases and J by 4 bases, 3 bases remained unmatched. The CDR3 runs to 14 residues. The germline V gene encodes CDR1 SEHNR and CDR2 FQNEAQ (reference sequence). CDR3 nucleotide sequence: TGTGCCAGCAGTAGGACAGGGGGTTACAATGAGCAGTTCTTC. Its protein is CASSRTGGYNEQFF.

This clone was picked up a small number of times. This chain uses TRBV5-1 with TRBJ1-2; D uncertain. Germline values: CDR1 SGHRS, CDR2 YFSETQ. The CDR3 has 14 residues. The V gene lost 0 bases and the J gene lost 3 bases, with 9 bases spanning the gap. This CDR3 reads CASSLGGVDYGYTF. For the CDR3, the DNA is TGCGCCAGCAGCTTGGGCGGGGTCGACTATGGCTACACCTTC.

The CDR3 DNA reads TGCGCCAGCAGCTTAGTAGCGGGAATTACCGGGGAGCTGTTTTTT. Amino acids: CASSLVAGITGELFF. This chain uses TRBV5-1 with TRBJ2-2, with 8 bases identical to TRBD2. Germline V lookup: CDR1 SGHRS, CDR2 YFSETQ. This CDR3 spans 15 amino acids. The J segment lost 5 bases and the V segment lost 2 bases, leaving 5 bases of the junction unmatched.

The table lists this clone with a count of one. The chain has TRBV7-9 and TRBJ2-7; 9 bases are shared with TRBD1. V lost 5 bases, J lost 3 bases, and 8 bases stayed unmatched. This CDR3 has 15 amino acids. Per the germline V gene, CDR1 is SEHNR and CDR2 is FQNEAQ (reference sequence). The CDR3 spells CASSIRDRDIYEQYF. The CDR3 DNA follows: TGTGCCAGCAGCATACGGGACAGGGATATCTACGAGCAGTACTTC.

The chain employs TRBV5-4 and TRBJ2-1; 9 bases line up with TRBD1. The ends lost 4 bases at V and 7 bases at J; junction bases unmatched: 12. Per the germline V gene, CDR1 is SGHNT and CDR2 is YYREEE (reference sequence). The CDR3 is 16 amino acids. CDR3 loop: CASSLSSGQGLNEQFF. CDR3 bases: TGTGCCAGCAGCCTGAGCTCGGGACAGGGTCTGAATGAGCAGTTCTTC.

The chain couples TRBV9 to TRBJ1-2; maybe TRBD1 (5 bases). The CDR3 has 16 residues. Per the germline V gene, CDR1 is SGDLS and CDR2 is YYNGEE. Trimming removed 4 bases from V and 5 bases from J, with 21 bases in between. The CDR3 loop is CASSPINVQGWYGYTF. In DNA, the CDR3 is TGTGCCAGCAGCCCAATTAATGTCCAGGGATGGTATGGCTACACCTTC.

The V gene is TRBV25-1, the J gene TRBJ1-6; D remains ambiguous. Germline V gene data show CDR1 as MGHDK and CDR2 as SYGVNS. This CDR3 region has 13 residues. Trimming stripped 5 bases from V and 5 bases from J, with 7 bases between. CDR3 in amino acids: CASSPINNSPLHF. In nucleotides, the CDR3 is TGTGCCAGCAGTCCAATCAATAATTCACCCCTCCACTTT.

The chain recombines TRBV4-1 with TRBJ2-1; 8 bases are shared with TRBD2. This CDR3 spans 16 amino acids. The junction had 7 bases not matched to a gene; V was cut back by 1 base and J by 5 bases. Per the germline V gene, CDR1 is MGHRA and CDR2 is YSYEKL. The CDR3 DNA is TGCGCCAGCAGCCAAGCCACAGCGGGAGATAACAATGAGCAGTTCTTC. As protein: CASSQATAGDNNEQFF.

This clone appeared a single time. The genes are TRBV2 and TRBJ1-1; 7 nucleotides match TRBD1. This CDR3 region has 13 residues. With V trimmed by 7 bases and J by 3 bases, 5 bases remained unmatched. Germline CDR1 is SNHLY and CDR2 is FYNNEI. The CDR3 region is CASTRTGDTEAFF. The CDR3 bases are TGTGCCAGCACTCGAACAGGGGACACTGAAGCTTTCTTT.

The CDR3 DNA reads TGTGCCAGCAGCTTAGACAGGGGGCAGGATGGCTACACCTTC. Its protein is CASSLDRGQDGYTF. This rearrangement joins TRBV7-9 to TRBJ1-2; TRBD1 matches at 9 bases. This CDR3 has 14 amino acids. With V trimmed by 1 base and J by 6 bases, 3 bases remained unmatched. The V gene's germline CDR1 is SEHNR and CDR2 FQNEAQ (reference sequence).

This clone was counted a single time. The chain couples TRBV7-4 to TRBJ1-1, with D maybe TRBD1 (5 bases). The germline V and J ends were trimmed by 1 base and 0 bases, with 21 bases remaining between them. The CDR3 is 19 amino acids. CDR1 SGHVT and CDR2 SQSDAQ come from the germline V gene. CDR3 nucleotides: TGTGCCAGCAGCTTAGGGGGCCAATCACTTACTTCTTTGAACACTGAAGCTTTCTTT. Encoded protein: CASSLGGQSLTSLNTEAFF.

The V and J genes are TRBV19 and TRBJ2-6, with no clear D. CDR1 is LNHDA, CDR2 SQIVND, per germline (reference sequence). V was pared by 5 bases and J by 2 bases, with 7 bases between. The CDR3 is 14 residues long. CDR3 nucleotides: TGTGCCAGTAGTCCGCGCCCTGGGGCCAACGTCCTGACTTTC. Translating gives CASSPRPGANVLTF.

This clone was detected only a few times. V usage is TRBV6-5 and J usage is TRBJ2-2; 7 bases are a match to TRBD1. The germline V gene encodes CDR1 MNHEY and CDR2 SVGAGI. This CDR3 spans 14 amino acids. V dropped 7 bases and J dropped 4; count of bases not matched to a gene: 6. The CDR3, as DNA: TGTGCCAGCAAAAGGCCAGGGGGCACCGGGGAGCTGTTTTTT. Translated: CASKRPGGTGELFF.

This clone appeared once. The rearrangement joins TRBV15 to TRBJ2-5; D ambiguous. The V end was cut by 0 bases, the J end by 1 base, with 3 bases between. The CDR3 spans 13 residues. Germline assignment: CDR1 LNHNV and CDR2 YYDKDF (reference sequence). CDR3 in DNA: TGTGCCACCAGCAGAGATCTCCAAGAGACCCAGTACTTC. The encoded protein is CATSRDLQETQYF.